Described below is a single T cell receptor beta chain sequence and its context. As yet, its antigen is unknown. CDR3 size: 16 residues. Per the germline V gene, CDR1 is WSHSY and CDR2 is SAAADI. V was shortened by 4 bases and J by 8 bases, with 21 bases between the two germline ends. Collection occurred without any documented infections or immune events in donors. The data were taken from a study of identifying expanded T cells in peripheral blood. Study-wide findings and caveats: Across healthy donors, higher total template counts meant significantly greater roughly 2-week count variance.

The method was immunoSEQ multiplex PCR; TCRdb's version includes in-frame clones alone and lacks a portion of them. Altogether around 84,000 clones are present, around 90% being singletons, with the ten largest covering 7% to 7.5%. The chain has TRBV10-2 and TRBJ2-1; TRBD2 is a possible D gene (6 bases). Source material: blood. The source of this sequence is a person between 18 and 69 years old in good health. The DNA of the CDR3 is TGCGCCAGCAGTGCCAGCGGACTATCCCCTCGGGATGAGCAGTTCTTC. It specifies CASSASGLSPRDEQFF.